The sequence of this T cell receptor beta chain was determined in a study of cytomegalovirus exposure and HLA in healthy donors. Study results and caveats: Cytomegalovirus-associated status was assigned to approximately 160 TCR beta chains. Sequencing likely generated an artifact that appeared as a cluster of highly shared sequence variants.

With respect to this clone: Antigen unknown.

The PCR was carried out with 60 Vbeta primers and 13 Jbeta primers. Some clones are missing from TCRdb's copy, which holds only in-frame ones; the method was immunoSEQ multiplex PCR. The table includes roughly 88,000 clones, nearly 70% detected once. Donors sampled were nominally healthy, though unrecorded immune exposures were likely. CDR1 is SGHNT, CDR2 YENEEA, per germline. This CDR3 is built from 14 residues. Germline trimming cut 4 bases from V and 6 bases from J; bases unmatched to any gene: 7. This clonotype originated in a man between 45 and 60 years old in good health and CMV-seronegative. What was sequenced was PBMCs. The rearrangement uses TRBV11-3 and TRBJ1-1; 8 bases are shared with TRBD1. The CDR3 DNA follows: TGTGCCAGCAGCTACGCCCGGGACAGGCCTGAAGCTTTCTTT. This encodes CASSYARDRPEAFF.